The 14 T cell receptor beta chains below come from one sample, sequenced in a study of T cell responses to AZD1222 COVID-19 vaccine. Sequencing used immunoSEQ multiplex PCR; TCRdb keeps in-frame clones, though not all of them. The sample consists of more than 150,000 clones, roughly 93% of them appearing once. Source: peripheral blood, taken on day 0 of AZD1222 vaccination. Receptors were obtained from an adult in good health.

The CDR3 here is CATSRDSPNYGYTF. Written as DNA, the CDR3 is TGTGCCACCAGCAGGGACAGCCCTAACTATGGCTACACCTTC. The chain recombines TRBV15 with TRBJ1-2, with D possibly TRBD1 on 6 matching bases. Germline CDR1 reads LNHNV; CDR2 reads YYDKDF (reference sequence). V lost 3 bases, J lost 0 bases, and 8 bases lay in between. This CDR3 region has 14 residues.

The chain has TRBV12-5 and TRBJ1-2; a possible D gene is TRBD1 (5 bases). The CDR3 totals 13 residues. Looked up from germline, CDR1 is LGHNT and CDR2 is FRNRAP. Between the trimmed V and J ends, which lost 5 bases and 6 bases, there was a span of 13 bases. The CDR3 here is CASGGGQGHGYTF. The CDR3 DNA follows: TGTGCTAGTGGTGGAGGCCAGGGCCATGGCTACACCTTC.

V is TRBV9 and J is TRBJ1-2, with TRBD1 matching over 11 bases. Unmatched junction bases numbered 9, after V lost 4 bases and J lost 4 bases. This CDR3 is 16 amino acids long. Germline V gives CDR1 SGDLS, CDR2 YYNGEE. CDR3 residues: CASSSRTGGVFYGYTF. The CDR3 DNA follows: TGTGCCAGCAGCTCCCGGACAGGGGGCGTGTTCTATGGCTACACCTTC.

The genes are TRBV9 and TRBJ2-7; 7 positions match TRBD1. With V trimmed by 4 bases and J by 3 bases, 4 bases remained unmatched. Germline lookup yields CDR1 SGDLS and CDR2 YYNGEE. This CDR3 is built from 13 residues. CDR3 protein: CASSKGQSYEQYF. For the CDR3, the DNA is TGTGCCAGCAGCAAGGGACAGAGCTACGAGCAGTACTTC.

The V and J genes are TRBV4-1 and TRBJ2-7, with D uncertain. The CDR3 is 14 amino acids. Germline assignment: CDR1 MGHRA and CDR2 YSYEKL. Trimming stripped 1 base from V and 0 bases from J, with 7 bases between. Written as DNA, the CDR3 is TGCGCCAGCAGCCAAGTGGGCAGCTCCTACGAGCAGTACTTC. Protein sequence: CASSQVGSSYEQYF.

The chain's CDR3 is CASSLPTNEKLFF. CDR3 nucleotides: TGTGCCAGCAGTTTGCCGACTAATGAAAAACTGTTTTTT. V and J are TRBV28 and TRBJ1-4; no firm D call. CDR1 MDHEN and CDR2 SYDVKM come from the germline V gene. This CDR3 is 13 amino acids long. V was cut by 3 bases and J by 2 bases, with 4 bases left in between.

The CDR3 DNA is TGCGCCAGCAGGCGGAGGTCCACCTACGAGCAGTACTTC. Protein: CASRRRSTYEQYF. The gene calls are TRBV10-1 and TRBJ2-7; the D gene is possibly TRBD2 (5 bases). Trimming removed 6 bases from V and 2 bases from J, with 11 bases in between. The CDR3 sequence is 13 residues long. The germline V gene encodes CDR1 WNHNN and CDR2 SYGVQD (reference sequence).

The rearrangement joins TRBV5-1 to TRBJ2-5; 9 bases line up with TRBD2. The CDR3 runs 13 residues. Germline V gives CDR1 SGHRS, CDR2 YFSETQ. With 6 bases clipped from V and 4 bases from J, the junction kept 4 bases outside the gene matches. The CDR3 region is CASTLAGLETQYF. DNA of the CDR3: TGCGCCAGCACCCTAGCGGGACTAGAGACCCAGTACTTC.

CDR3 region: CASSQALATSYNEQFF. The DNA of the CDR3 is TGTGCCAGCAGCCAAGCTCTAGCAACCTCCTACAATGAGCAGTTCTTC. The chain has TRBV3-1 (or the pseudogene TRBV3-2) and TRBJ2-1; perhaps TRBD2 as D (5 bases). The CDR3 has 16 residues. Germline V lookup: CDR1 LGHDT, CDR2 YNNKEL (reference sequence). The germline V and J ends were trimmed by 1 base and 0 bases, with 10 bases remaining between them.

The J gene is TRBJ1-5, the V gene TRBV28; D gene ambiguous. Germline CDR1 MDHEN, CDR2 SYDVKM. The CDR3 runs to 15 residues. The V and J ends lost 5 bases and 0 bases respectively, with 11 bases between them. The CDR3 nucleotides are TGTGCCAGCAGTCTCCGACCGGGTAGCAATCAGCCCCAGCATTTT. Its translation is CASSLRPGSNQPQHF.

This chain joins TRBV15 and TRBJ1-4; weak D call: TRBD1 (6 bases). Per the germline V gene, CDR1 is LNHNV and CDR2 is YYDKDF (reference sequence). V was trimmed by 4 bases and J by 3 bases, leaving 12 bases between them. The CDR3 spans 15 residues. The CDR3 protein is CATSINRVANEKLFF. The DNA for the CDR3 is TGTGCCACCAGCATCAACAGGGTGGCTAATGAAAAACTGTTTTTT.

The chain uses TRBV5-4 and TRBJ2-3, with 15 bases aligning to TRBD2. Unmatched junction bases numbered 8, after V lost 4 bases and J lost 2 bases. CDR1 SGHNT and CDR2 YYREEE come from the germline V gene (reference sequence). The CDR3 covers 18 residues. CDR3 in amino acids: CASSAGLAGGPVTDTQYF. The CDR3 DNA follows: TGTGCCAGCAGCGCCGGACTAGCGGGAGGGCCCGTCACAGATACGCAGTATTTT.

The J gene is TRBJ1-2, the V gene TRBV9; D is undetermined. From germline, CDR1 is SGDLS and CDR2 YYNGEE. Trimming removed 0 bases from V and 4 bases from J, with 16 bases in between. CDR3 size: 16 residues. CDR3 sequence: CASSVVSPGSSYGYTF. CDR3 bases: TGTGCCAGCAGCGTAGTGTCCCCGGGATCTAGCTATGGCTACACCTTC.

The chain recombines TRBV25-1 with TRBJ1-3; TRBD1 agrees at 9 bases. Germline lookup yields CDR1 MGHDK and CDR2 SYGVNS. The CDR3 has 15 residues. V shed 6 bases, J shed 0 bases, and the junction held 3 bases outside the gene matches. The CDR3 sequence is CASSTGGGSGNTIYF. DNA of the CDR3: TGTGCCAGCAGCACAGGGGGCGGCTCTGGAAACACCATATATTTT.